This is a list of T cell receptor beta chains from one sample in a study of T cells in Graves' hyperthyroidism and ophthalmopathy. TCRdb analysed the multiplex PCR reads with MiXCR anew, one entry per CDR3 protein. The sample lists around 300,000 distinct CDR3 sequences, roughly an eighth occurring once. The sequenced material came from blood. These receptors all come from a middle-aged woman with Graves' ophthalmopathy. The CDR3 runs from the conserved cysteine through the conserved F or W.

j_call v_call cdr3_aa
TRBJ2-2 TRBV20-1 CSAAASGGGGELFF
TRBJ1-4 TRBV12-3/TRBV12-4 CASRPIDSPGEKLFF
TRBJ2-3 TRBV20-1 CSAILSTTGGITDTQYF
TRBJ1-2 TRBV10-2 CASSEATNYGYTF
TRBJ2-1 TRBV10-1 CASSESSPGLAGEQFF
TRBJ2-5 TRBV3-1 CASSQGAVQETQYF
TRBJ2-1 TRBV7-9 CASSFAWGDQQFF
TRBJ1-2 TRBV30 CAWSEGGYYGYTF
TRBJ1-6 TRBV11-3 CASSSTGTPNSPLHF
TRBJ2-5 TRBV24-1 CATSDPQGAGETQYF
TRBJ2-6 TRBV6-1 CATRRSGANVLTF
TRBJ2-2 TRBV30 CALTVRQWVGGELFF
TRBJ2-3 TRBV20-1 CSARVRVGTDTQYF
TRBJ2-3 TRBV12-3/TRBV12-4 CASRVTSGSSDTQYF
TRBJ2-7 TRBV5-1 CASSTQPGLAGGYEQYF
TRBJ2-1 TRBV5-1 CASSLGDSPNEQFF
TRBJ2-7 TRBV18 CASSPTKREYEQYF
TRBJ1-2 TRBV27 CASSPGPPYGYTF
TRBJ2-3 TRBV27 CASSIRPAEQHYGTQYF
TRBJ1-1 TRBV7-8 CASSLGNRGQGAFF
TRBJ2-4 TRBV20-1 CSATRAKNIQYF
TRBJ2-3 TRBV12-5 CASGLLTDTQYF
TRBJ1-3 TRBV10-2 CASSETAGSGNTIYF
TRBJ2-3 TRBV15 CATSRGTSGGTDTQYF
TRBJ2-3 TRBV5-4 CASSLDGQGSTDTQYF
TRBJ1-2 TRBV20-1 CSADGQGAVGYTF
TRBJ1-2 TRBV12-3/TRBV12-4 CASSLATGYGYTF
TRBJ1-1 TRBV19 CASRKAFMNTEAFF
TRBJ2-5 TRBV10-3 CAISEFRGETQYF
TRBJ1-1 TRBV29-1 CSATSLLGTRNTEAFF
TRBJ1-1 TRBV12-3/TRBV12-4 CASSLGWGGTEAFF
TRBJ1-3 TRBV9 CASSATESGNTIYF
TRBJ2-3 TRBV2 CASSKTDPTDTQYF
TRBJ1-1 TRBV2 CASSDQGGTEAFF
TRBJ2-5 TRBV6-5 CASSYSLWLGGQETQYF
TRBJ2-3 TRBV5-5 CASSSGGLTDTQYF
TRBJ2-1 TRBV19 CASSIGRGVSNEQFF
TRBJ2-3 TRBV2 CASRPHDGAGSAVIVDTQYF
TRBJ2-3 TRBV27 CASRAGLAGGRYTDTQYF
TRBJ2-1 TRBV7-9 CASSAESHEQFF
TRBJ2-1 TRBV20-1 CSARDFLGQERVNEQFF
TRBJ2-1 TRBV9 CASSVDGGLNEQFF
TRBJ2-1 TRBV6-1 CASSFILAARANEQFF
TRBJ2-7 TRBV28 CASSLGRREAEYEQYF
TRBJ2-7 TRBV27 CASSKGTSGVYEQYF
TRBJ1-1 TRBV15 CATSREEGREAFF